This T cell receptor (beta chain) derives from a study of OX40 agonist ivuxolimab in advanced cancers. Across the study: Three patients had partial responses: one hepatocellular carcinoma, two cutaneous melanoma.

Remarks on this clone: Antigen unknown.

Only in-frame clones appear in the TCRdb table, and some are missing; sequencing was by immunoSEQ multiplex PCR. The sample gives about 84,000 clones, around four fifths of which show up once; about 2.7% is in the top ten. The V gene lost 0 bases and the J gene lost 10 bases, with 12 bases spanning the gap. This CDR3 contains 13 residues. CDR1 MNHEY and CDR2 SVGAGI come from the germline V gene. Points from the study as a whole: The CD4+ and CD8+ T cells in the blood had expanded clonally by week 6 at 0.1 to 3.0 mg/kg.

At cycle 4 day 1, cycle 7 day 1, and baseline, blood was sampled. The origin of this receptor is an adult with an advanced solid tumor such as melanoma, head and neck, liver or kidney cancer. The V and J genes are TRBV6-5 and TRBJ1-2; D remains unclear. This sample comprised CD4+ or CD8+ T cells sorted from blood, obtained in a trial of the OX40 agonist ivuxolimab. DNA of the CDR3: TGTGCCAGCAGTTACTCGTATGGGGAGGCCTACACCTTC. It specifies CASSYSYGEAYTF.